These 5 T cell receptor beta chains were sequenced from one sample in a study of cytomegalovirus exposure and HLA in healthy donors. PCR was performed using 60 Vbeta and 13 Jbeta primers. The repertoire was sequenced with immunoSEQ multiplex PCR; TCRdb's copy has only in-frame clones and lacks some. The data hold roughly 130,000 clones, with more than 60% observed a single time. The specimen sequenced was PBMCs. These receptors were obtained from a woman between 40 and 55 years old in good health and CMV-seropositive.

This clone was picked up a small number of times. The rearrangement uses TRBV5-1 and TRBJ2-1; TRBD2 matches 12 bases. The germline V gene has CDR1 SGHRS and CDR2 YFSETQ. Trimming cost V 0 bases and J 5 bases; bases outside gene matches: 6. The CDR3 covers 17 residues. The chain's CDR3 is CASSLAPGLAGNNEQFF. The CDR3 DNA sequence: TGCGCCAGCAGCTTGGCACCCGGACTAGCGGGGAACAATGAGCAGTTCTTC. Complete variable domain (other parts from reference TRBV5-1 and TRBJ2-1): KAGVTQTPRYLIKTRGQQVTLSCSPISGHRSVSWYQQTPGQGLQFLFEYFSETQRNKGNFPGRFSGRQFSNSRSEMNVSTLELGDSALYLCASSLAPGLAGNNEQFFGPGTRLTVL.

This clone was found once. This chain joins TRBV5-1 and TRBJ2-2; tentatively, D is TRBD2 (5 bases). The germline V gene has CDR1 SGHRS and CDR2 YFSETQ. V was shortened by 0 bases and J by 4 bases, with 7 bases between the two germline ends. The CDR3 totals 14 residues. The CDR3 sequence: CASSLGEGTGELFF. The CDR3 DNA sequence: TGCGCCAGCAGCTTGGGCGAGGGCACCGGGGAGCTGTTTTTT. The variable domain in full, completed from reference TRBV5-1 and TRBJ2-2, reads KAGVTQTPRYLIKTRGQQVTLSCSPISGHRSVSWYQQTPGQGLQFLFEYFSETQRNKGNFPGRFSGRQFSNSRSEMNVSTLELGDSALYLCASSLGEGTGELFFGEGSRLTVL.

This clone was seen a handful of times. V and J are TRBV13 and TRBJ1-4; 8 nucleotides align to TRBD1. The CDR3 has 14 amino acids. Germline V gene lookup returns CDR1 PRHDT and CDR2 FYEKMQ (reference sequence). Trimming removed 4 bases from V and 6 bases from J; junction bases left unmatched: 4. This CDR3 reads CASSYDRGDEKLFF. The CDR3 nucleotides read TGTGCCAGCAGCTACGACAGGGGCGATGAAAAACTGTTTTTT. The full variable domain, rest sourced from reference TRBV13 and TRBJ1-4, is AAGVIQSPRHLIKEKRETATLKCYPIPRHDTVYWYQQGPGQDPQFLISFYEKMQSDKGSIPDRFSAQQFSDYHSELNMSSLELGDSALYFCASSYDRGDEKLFFGSGTQLSVL.

V and J are TRBV9 and TRBJ1-2; D is ambiguous. Trimming pared 0 bases from V and 4 bases from J, leaving 13 bases between. Per the germline V gene, CDR1 is SGDLS and CDR2 is YYNGEE. The CDR3 loop spans 15 amino acids. The CDR3 sequence: CASSVEWRQPYGYTF. The DNA for the CDR3 is TGTGCCAGCAGCGTAGAATGGCGGCAACCCTATGGCTACACCTTC.

The sample holds a few counts of this clone. The chain joins TRBV6-1 to TRBJ1-1, with a weak D call TRBD1 (6 bases). Germline V gene lookup returns CDR1 MNHNS and CDR2 SASEGT. There are 13 residues in the CDR3. Trimming shortened V by 2 bases and J by 10 bases, and 14 bases separated the two germline ends. CDR3 protein: CASSETDRSGAFF. CDR3 coding DNA: TGTGCCAGCAGTGAAACCGACAGGAGTGGAGCTTTCTTT.